Listed below are T cell receptor beta chains from one sample, sequenced in a study of blood T cell repertoires in COVID-19. Some clones are missing from TCRdb's copy, which holds only in-frame ones; the method was immunoSEQ multiplex PCR. Of about 330,000 clones in the sample, 86% were seen once. Material: peripheral blood. These TCRs come from a woman aged 45-65 years with acute or convalescent COVID-19. CDR3s include the opening cysteine and the closing phenylalanine or tryptophan. A D gene is named only where the DNA matches it firmly. Not all rows give a size; the values are once, few, many and, for expanded clones, a class.

cdr3_aa: CASSLGQNYGYTF
cdr3_nt: TGTGCCAGCAGCCTAGGACAGAACTATGGCTACACCTTC
cdr3_length: 13
v_call: TRBV7-2
d_call: -
j_call: TRBJ1-2
clone_size: -

cdr3_aa: CASRTSVMDTQYF
cdr3_nt: TGTGCCAGCAGGACTAGCGTTATGGATACGCAGTATTTT
cdr3_length: 13
v_call: TRBV2
d_call: TRBD2
j_call: TRBJ2-3
clone_size: once

cdr3_aa: CAIGRGYEQYF
cdr3_nt: TGTGCCATAGGACGGGGTTACGAGCAGTACTTC
cdr3_length: 11
v_call: TRBV6-5
d_call: -
j_call: TRBJ2-7
clone_size: -

cdr3_aa: CASSGTGGAIPTNEKLFF
cdr3_nt: TGTGCCAGCAGCGGGACAGGGGGGGCCATTCCAACTAATGAAAAACTGTTTTTT
cdr3_length: 18
v_call: TRBV27
d_call: TRBD1
j_call: TRBJ1-4
clone_size: -

cdr3_aa: CASCQASGRVPYNEQFF
cdr3_nt: TGTGCCAGCTGCCAGGCTAGCGGGAGGGTGCCCTACAATGAGCAGTTCTTC
cdr3_length: 17
v_call: TRBV7-9
d_call: TRBD2
j_call: TRBJ2-1
clone_size: -

cdr3_aa: CASSLSGGEGSGANVLTF
cdr3_nt: TGTGCCAGCAGTTTGTCCGGAGGGGAAGGCTCTGGGGCCAACGTCCTGACTTTC
cdr3_length: 18
v_call: TRBV28
d_call: -
j_call: TRBJ2-6
clone_size: -

cdr3_aa: CASSQEGQGGTEQYF
cdr3_nt: TGCGCCAGCAGCCAAGAGGGACAGGGGGGCACGGAGCAGTACTTC
cdr3_length: 15
v_call: TRBV4-3
d_call: TRBD1
j_call: TRBJ2-7
clone_size: -

cdr3_aa: CATSDAGQVSYNEQFF
cdr3_nt: TGTGCCACCAGTGACGCGGGACAGGTCTCCTACAATGAGCAGTTCTTC
cdr3_length: 16
v_call: TRBV24-1
d_call: TRBD1
j_call: TRBJ2-1
clone_size: -

cdr3_aa: CATSRDPLNTGELFF
cdr3_nt: TGTGCCACCAGCAGAGACCCACTAAACACCGGGGAGCTGTTTTTT
cdr3_length: 15
v_call: TRBV15
d_call: -
j_call: TRBJ2-2
clone_size: -

cdr3_aa: CASSVGLAVSYNEQFF
cdr3_nt: TGTGCCAGCAGCGTAGGACTAGCGGTGTCCTACAATGAGCAGTTCTTC
cdr3_length: 16
v_call: TRBV9
d_call: TRBD2
j_call: TRBJ2-1
clone_size: few

cdr3_aa: CARSRDRGLRETQYF
cdr3_nt: TGTGCCAGAAGCCGGGACAGGGGGCTGAGAGAGACCCAGTACTTC
cdr3_length: 15
v_call: TRBV5-3
d_call: TRBD1
j_call: TRBJ2-5
clone_size: -

cdr3_aa: CASSNYRGAGYTF
cdr3_nt: TGTGCCAGCAGTAACTACAGGGGAGCGGGCTACACCTTC
cdr3_length: 13
v_call: TRBV6-5
d_call: TRBD1
j_call: TRBJ1-2
clone_size: -

cdr3_aa: CASSLDGSSYNEQFF
cdr3_nt: TGTGCCAGCAGCTTGGACGGGAGTTCCTACAATGAGCAGTTCTTC
cdr3_length: 15
v_call: TRBV5-4
d_call: -
j_call: TRBJ2-1
clone_size: -

cdr3_aa: CASSQRGRGKYYEQYF
cdr3_nt: TGTGCCAGCAGCCAAAGAGGACGGGGGAAGTACTACGAGCAGTACTTC
cdr3_length: 16
v_call: TRBV14
d_call: -
j_call: TRBJ2-7
clone_size: -

cdr3_aa: CASRRQGVETQYF
cdr3_nt: TGTGCCAGCAGAAGGCAGGGGGTAGAGACCCAGTACTTC
cdr3_length: 13
v_call: TRBV6-5
d_call: TRBD1
j_call: TRBJ2-5
clone_size: once

cdr3_aa: CASSPTGTGGFHGYTF
cdr3_nt: TGTGCCAGCAGCCCGACAGGGACGGGGGGGTTTCATGGCTACACCTTC
cdr3_length: 16
v_call: TRBV7-9
d_call: TRBD1
j_call: TRBJ1-2
clone_size: few

cdr3_aa: CASSQAEGQGITEAFF
cdr3_nt: TGCGCCAGCAGCCAAGCTGAGGGACAGGGGATAACTGAAGCTTTCTTT
cdr3_length: 16
v_call: TRBV4-1
d_call: TRBD1
j_call: TRBJ1-1
clone_size: -

cdr3_aa: CASKPGQDYGYTF
cdr3_nt: TGTGCCAGTAAACCGGGACAAGACTATGGCTACACCTTC
cdr3_length: 13
v_call: TRBV19
d_call: -
j_call: TRBJ1-2
clone_size: -

cdr3_aa: CASSVGGSGLAGSKQYF
cdr3_nt: TGTGCCAGCAGCGTAGGTGGTTCAGGACTAGCGGGATCGAAGCAGTACTTC
cdr3_length: 17
v_call: TRBV9
d_call: TRBD2
j_call: TRBJ2-7
clone_size: -

cdr3_aa: CSASISGTPRRYF
cdr3_nt: TGCAGTGCTAGTATTAGCGGGACTCCTCGTCGGTACTTC
cdr3_length: 13
v_call: TRBV20-1
d_call: TRBD2
j_call: TRBJ2-7
clone_size: -

cdr3_aa: CASIRRGNTEAFF
cdr3_nt: TGTGCCAGTATAAGGAGAGGGAACACTGAAGCTTTCTTT
cdr3_length: 13
v_call: TRBV19
d_call: -
j_call: TRBJ1-1
clone_size: -

cdr3_aa: CASSWTGFSGNTIYF
cdr3_nt: TGTGCCAGCAGTTGGACAGGTTTCTCTGGAAACACCATATATTTT
cdr3_length: 15
v_call: TRBV28
d_call: TRBD1
j_call: TRBJ1-3
clone_size: -

cdr3_aa: CASSYLGLAAPYEQYF
cdr3_nt: TGTGCCAGCAGTTACTTAGGACTAGCGGCTCCCTACGAGCAGTACTTC
cdr3_length: 16
v_call: TRBV6-2/TRBV6-3
d_call: TRBD2
j_call: TRBJ2-7
clone_size: -

cdr3_aa: CASRDTVSSGANVLTF
cdr3_nt: TGTGCCAGCAGGGACACGGTATCCTCTGGGGCCAACGTCCTGACTTTC
cdr3_length: 16
v_call: TRBV21-1
d_call: -
j_call: TRBJ2-6
clone_size: -

cdr3_aa: CASSITQDYTGELFF
cdr3_nt: TGTGCCAGTAGTATAACACAGGATTACACCGGGGAGCTGTTTTTT
cdr3_length: 15
v_call: TRBV19
d_call: -
j_call: TRBJ2-2
clone_size: once

cdr3_aa: CATGQLDREYGYTF
cdr3_nt: TGTGCCACCGGACAGCTAGACAGGGAATATGGCTACACCTTC
cdr3_length: 14
v_call: TRBV15
d_call: TRBD1
j_call: TRBJ1-2
clone_size: -

cdr3_aa: CASSTQGFRAFF
cdr3_nt: TGTGCCAGCAGTACACAGGGTTTTCGAGCTTTCTTT
cdr3_length: 12
v_call: TRBV25-1
d_call: -
j_call: TRBJ1-1
clone_size: -

cdr3_aa: CASSLGRRTEAFF
cdr3_nt: TGTGCCAGCAGCTTAGGGAGGAGGACTGAAGCTTTCTTT
cdr3_length: 13
v_call: TRBV7-2
d_call: -
j_call: TRBJ1-1
clone_size: few

cdr3_aa: CATSDSGTGSPEAFF
cdr3_nt: TGTGCCACCAGTGATTCCGGGACAGGGTCCCCTGAAGCTTTCTTT
cdr3_length: 15
v_call: TRBV24-1
d_call: TRBD1
j_call: TRBJ1-1
clone_size: few

cdr3_aa: CASSFSGGAFGYTF
cdr3_nt: TGTGCCAGCAGTTTTTCGGGGGGCGCTTTTGGCTACACCTTC
cdr3_length: 14
v_call: TRBV28
d_call: -
j_call: TRBJ1-2
clone_size: -

cdr3_aa: CASRTDRGVYEQYF
cdr3_nt: TGTGCCAGCAGAACTGACAGGGGTGTCTACGAGCAGTACTTC
cdr3_length: 14
v_call: TRBV7-2
d_call: TRBD1
j_call: TRBJ2-7
clone_size: -

cdr3_aa: CASSPEPGQGNEKLFF
cdr3_nt: TGCGCCAGCAGCCCGGAACCGGGACAGGGTAATGAAAAACTGTTTTTT
cdr3_length: 16
v_call: TRBV4-1
d_call: TRBD1
j_call: TRBJ1-4
clone_size: -

cdr3_aa: CSVRGIMNTEAFF
cdr3_nt: TGCAGCGTCAGGGGAATCATGAACACTGAAGCTTTCTTT
cdr3_length: 13
v_call: TRBV29-1
d_call: -
j_call: TRBJ1-1
clone_size: once

cdr3_aa: CASSPYGVLSTDTQYF
cdr3_nt: TGTGCCAGCTCACCGTACGGGGTACTTAGCACAGATACGCAGTATTTT
cdr3_length: 16
v_call: TRBV18
d_call: -
j_call: TRBJ2-3
clone_size: -

cdr3_aa: CASSLAGQEAFF
cdr3_nt: TGTGCCAGCAGCTTAGCGGGGCAGGAAGCTTTCTTT
cdr3_length: 12
v_call: TRBV7-9
d_call: -
j_call: TRBJ1-1
clone_size: -

cdr3_aa: CASSQGRTTEAFF
cdr3_nt: TGTGCCAGCAGCCAGGGGAGGACGACTGAAGCTTTCTTT
cdr3_length: 13
v_call: TRBV3-1/TRBV3-2
d_call: -
j_call: TRBJ1-1
clone_size: -

cdr3_aa: CASSLSGQNTGELFF
cdr3_nt: TGTGCCAGCAGCCTTAGCGGACAGAACACCGGGGAGCTGTTTTTT
cdr3_length: 15
v_call: TRBV14
d_call: -
j_call: TRBJ2-2
clone_size: -

cdr3_aa: CASSPMAGGLQETQYF
cdr3_nt: TGTGCCAGCAGCCCCATGGCGGGGGGCCTCCAAGAGACCCAGTACTTC
cdr3_length: 16
v_call: TRBV7-3
d_call: TRBD2
j_call: TRBJ2-5
clone_size: -

cdr3_aa: CASSPIAFQETQYF
cdr3_nt: TGTGCCAGCAGTCCTATAGCGTTCCAAGAGACCCAGTACTTC
cdr3_length: 14
v_call: TRBV28
d_call: -
j_call: TRBJ2-5
clone_size: -

cdr3_aa: CASSDPGTSGRNEQFF
cdr3_nt: TGTGCCAGCAGTGACCCGGGGACTAGCGGGAGGAATGAGCAGTTCTTC
cdr3_length: 16
v_call: TRBV6-2/TRBV6-3
d_call: TRBD2
j_call: TRBJ2-1
clone_size: few

cdr3_aa: CASSSNRDNEQFF
cdr3_nt: TGTGCCAGCAGCTCAAACAGGGACAATGAGCAGTTCTTC
cdr3_length: 13
v_call: TRBV7-2
d_call: -
j_call: TRBJ2-1
clone_size: -

cdr3_aa: CASSPGLGRGYGYTF
cdr3_nt: TGTGCCAGCAGCCCTGGGCTTGGAAGGGGGTATGGCTACACCTTC
cdr3_length: 15
v_call: TRBV6-4
d_call: -
j_call: TRBJ1-2
clone_size: -

cdr3_aa: CSASPAAERGADTQYF
cdr3_nt: TGCAGTGCTAGTCCCGCGGCGGAACGAGGTGCAGATACGCAGTATTTT
cdr3_length: 16
v_call: TRBV20-1
d_call: -
j_call: TRBJ2-3
clone_size: once

cdr3_aa: CASSQGPDQVREQYF
cdr3_nt: TGCGCCAGCAGCCAAGGCCCAGATCAGGTCCGCGAGCAGTACTTC
cdr3_length: 15
v_call: TRBV4-1
d_call: -
j_call: TRBJ2-7
clone_size: once

cdr3_aa: CASSLPGIGSPLHF
cdr3_nt: TGTGCCAGCAGCCTACCAGGAATCGGCTCACCCCTCCACTTT
cdr3_length: 14
v_call: TRBV3-1/TRBV3-2
d_call: -
j_call: TRBJ1-6
clone_size: once

cdr3_aa: CASSTIAGGEQETQYF
cdr3_nt: TGCGCCAGCAGCACGATAGCGGGAGGGGAACAAGAGACCCAGTACTTC
cdr3_length: 16
v_call: TRBV5-1
d_call: TRBD2
j_call: TRBJ2-5
clone_size: -